This T cell receptor (beta chain) was obtained from a study of radiotherapy plus CTLA-4 blockade in lung cancer. Overall study context: With 25% to 40% of patients having disease control, objective responses were seen in about 19%.

This CDR3 spans 14 amino acids. Germline values: CDR1 ENHRY, CDR2 SYGVKD. Trimming removed 4 bases from V and 0 bases from J, with 4 bases in between. As for this clone: As yet, its antigen is unknown.

Study-level results: Tumor-derived TCR clones expanded in blood after radiotherapy plus ipilimumab.

Data came from immunoSEQ multiplex PCR; TCRdb stores just in-frame clones and leaves some out. The sample records about 48,000 clones, more than 75% being singletons. This clonotype was obtained from a human donor with non-small cell lung cancer who had stable disease on radiotherapy plus ipilimumab. The rearrangement links TRBV10-3 to TRBJ2-6; D gene unclear. The specimen was peripheral blood, collected from a patient treated with radiotherapy plus ipilimumab. CDR3 nucleotides: TGTGCCATCAGTGCCGGCTCTGGGGCCAACGTCCTGACTTTC. It translates to CAISAGSGANVLTF.